Sequencing of this T cell receptor (beta chain) was carried out in a study of Ad26.COV2.S vaccination and SARS-CoV-2 variants. Across the whole study: In the COV1001 trial, the donor was in the Ad26.COV2.S arm.

This clone was found a few times. What it binds is not known. Looked up from germline, CDR1 is SQVTM and CDR2 is ANQGSEA. This CDR3 has 16 residues. V lost 1 base and J lost 0, with 14 bases in between. Treatment indicated: over 15 received Ad26.COV2.S at low or high dose, single or two shots; five or six received placebo; per-sample allocation not given. Vaccine and placebo recipients were sampled on day 63 after the first injection. Study-wide findings and caveats: Placebo recipients and vaccine recipients were similar in non-spike TCR breadth.

Generated by immunoSEQ multiplex PCR, the TCRdb table keeps only in-frame clones and is missing some. Among about 320,000 clones listed, approximately 86% were seen once. The input for sequencing was peripheral blood, taken in a trial of Ad26.COV2.S vaccine versus placebo. The chain couples TRBV29-1 to TRBJ2-3; perhaps TRBD1 as D (6 bases). The TCR sequence derives from a person aged 18 to 65 who received the Ad26.COV2.S COVID-19 vaccine or a placebo. The CDR3 nucleotides are TGCAGCGTTGAAGGGCCCGCAGGGGAAAGCACAGATACGCAGTATTTT. Residues: CSVEGPAGESTDTQYF.